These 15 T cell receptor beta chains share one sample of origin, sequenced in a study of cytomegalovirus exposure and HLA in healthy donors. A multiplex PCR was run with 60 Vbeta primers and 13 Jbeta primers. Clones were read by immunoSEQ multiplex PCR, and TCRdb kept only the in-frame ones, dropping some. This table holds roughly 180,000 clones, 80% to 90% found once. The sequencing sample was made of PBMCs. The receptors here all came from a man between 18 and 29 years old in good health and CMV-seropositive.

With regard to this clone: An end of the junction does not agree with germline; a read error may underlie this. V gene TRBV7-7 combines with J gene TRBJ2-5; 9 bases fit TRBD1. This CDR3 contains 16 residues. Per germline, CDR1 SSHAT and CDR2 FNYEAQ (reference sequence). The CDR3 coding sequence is TGTGCTAGCAGTAACTCCGGGACAGGGTGGGAAGAGACCCAGTACTTC. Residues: CASSNSGTGWEETQYF.

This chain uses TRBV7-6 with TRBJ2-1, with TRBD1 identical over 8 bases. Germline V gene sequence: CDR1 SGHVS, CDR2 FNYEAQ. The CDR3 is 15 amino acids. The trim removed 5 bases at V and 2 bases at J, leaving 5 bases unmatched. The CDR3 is CASSPTGETYNEQFF. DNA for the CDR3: TGTGCCAGCAGCCCGACAGGGGAGACCTACAATGAGCAGTTCTTC.

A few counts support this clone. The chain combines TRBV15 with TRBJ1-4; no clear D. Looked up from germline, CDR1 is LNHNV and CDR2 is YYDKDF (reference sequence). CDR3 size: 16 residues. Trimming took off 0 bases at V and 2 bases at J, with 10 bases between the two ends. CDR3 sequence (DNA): TGTGCCACCAGCAGAGATAGCCTTAGGACTAATGAAAAACTGTTTTTT. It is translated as CATSRDSLRTNEKLFF.

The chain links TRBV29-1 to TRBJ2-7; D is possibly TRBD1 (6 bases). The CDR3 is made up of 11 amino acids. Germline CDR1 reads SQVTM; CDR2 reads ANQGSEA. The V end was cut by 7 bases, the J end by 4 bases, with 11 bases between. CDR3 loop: CSARTAYEQYF. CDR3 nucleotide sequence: TGCAGCGCCCGGACAGCGTACGAGCAGTACTTC.

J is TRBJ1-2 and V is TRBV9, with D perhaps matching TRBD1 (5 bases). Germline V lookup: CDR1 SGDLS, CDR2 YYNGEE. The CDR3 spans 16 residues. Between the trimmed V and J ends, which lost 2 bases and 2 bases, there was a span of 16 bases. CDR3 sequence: CASSVLMEGTNYGYTF. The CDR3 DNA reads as TGTGCCAGCAGCGTTCTCATGGAGGGGACGAACTATGGCTACACCTTC.

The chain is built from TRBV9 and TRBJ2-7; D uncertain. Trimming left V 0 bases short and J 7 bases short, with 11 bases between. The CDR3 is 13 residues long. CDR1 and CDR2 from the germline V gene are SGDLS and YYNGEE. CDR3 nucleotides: TGTGCCAGCAGCGTAGGTAGTAGCCGTGAGCAGTACTTC. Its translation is CASSVGSSREQYF. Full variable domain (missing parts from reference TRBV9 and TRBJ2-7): DSGVTQTPKHLITATGQRVTLRCSPRSGDLSVYWYQQSLDQGLQFLIQYYNGEERAKGNILERFSAQQFPDLHSELNLSSLELGDSALYFCASSVGSSREQYFGPGTRLTVT.

The chain's CDR3 is CASSFNTVTGELFF. DNA for the CDR3: TGCGCCAGCAGCTTCAACACAGTAACCGGGGAGCTGTTTTTT. The rearrangement joins TRBV5-1 to TRBJ2-2, with D unresolved. Trimming removed 2 bases from V and 5 bases from J, with 10 bases in between. CDR1 is SGHRS, CDR2 YFSETQ, per germline. CDR3 length: 14 amino acids.

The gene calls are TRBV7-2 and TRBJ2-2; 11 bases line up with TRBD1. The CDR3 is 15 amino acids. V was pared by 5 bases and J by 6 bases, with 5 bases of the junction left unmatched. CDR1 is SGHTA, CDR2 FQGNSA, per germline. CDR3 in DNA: TGTGCCAGCAGCGCTGGGACAGGGGGGGCCGGGGAGCTGTTTTTT. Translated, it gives CASSAGTGGAGELFF.

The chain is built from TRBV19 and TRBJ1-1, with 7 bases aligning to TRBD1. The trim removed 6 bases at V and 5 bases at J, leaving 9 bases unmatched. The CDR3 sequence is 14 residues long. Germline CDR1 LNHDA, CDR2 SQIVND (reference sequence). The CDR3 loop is CASRPGGGGTEAFF. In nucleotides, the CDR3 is TGTGCCAGTAGGCCTGGAGGGGGCGGGACTGAAGCTTTCTTT.

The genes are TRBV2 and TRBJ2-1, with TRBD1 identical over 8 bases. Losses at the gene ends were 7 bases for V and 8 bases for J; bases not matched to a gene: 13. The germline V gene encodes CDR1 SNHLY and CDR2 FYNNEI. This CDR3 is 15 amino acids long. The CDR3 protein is CASTSGQGTRDEQFF. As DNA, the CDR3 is TGTGCCAGCACATCCGGACAGGGAACACGGGATGAGCAGTTCTTC. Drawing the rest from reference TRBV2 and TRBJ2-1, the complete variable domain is EPEVTQTPSHQVTQMGQEVILRCVPISNHLYFYWYRQILGQKVEFLVSFYNNEISEKSEIFDDQFSVERPDGSNFTLKIRSTKLEDSAMYFCASTSGQGTRDEQFFGPGTRLTVL.

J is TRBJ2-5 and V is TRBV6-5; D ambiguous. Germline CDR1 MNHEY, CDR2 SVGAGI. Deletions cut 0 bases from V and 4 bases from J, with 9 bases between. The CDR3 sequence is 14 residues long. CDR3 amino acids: CASSYSVGGETQYF. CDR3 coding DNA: TGTGCCAGCAGTTACTCGGTTGGCGGAGAGACCCAGTACTTC.

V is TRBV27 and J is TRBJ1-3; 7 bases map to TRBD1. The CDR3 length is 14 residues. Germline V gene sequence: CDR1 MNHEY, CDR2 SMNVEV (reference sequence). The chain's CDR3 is CARGQGVYPNTIYF. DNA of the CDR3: TGTGCGAGAGGGCAGGGGGTTTACCCGAACACCATATATTTT.

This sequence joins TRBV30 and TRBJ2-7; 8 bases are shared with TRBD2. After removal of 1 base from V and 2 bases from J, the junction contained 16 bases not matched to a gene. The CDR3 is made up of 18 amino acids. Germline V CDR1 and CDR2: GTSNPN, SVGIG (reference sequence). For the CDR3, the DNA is TGTGCCTGGAGTGGGTGGCGGGGGGAATCAGAAAATCCCTACGAGCAGTACTTC. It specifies CAWSGWRGESENPYEQYF.

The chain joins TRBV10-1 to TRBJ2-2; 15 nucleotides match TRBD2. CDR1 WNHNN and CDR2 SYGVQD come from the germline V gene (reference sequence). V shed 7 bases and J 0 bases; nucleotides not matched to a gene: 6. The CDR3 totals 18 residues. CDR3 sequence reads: CASIPGTSGGSNTGELFF. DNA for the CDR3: TGCGCCAGCATCCCGGGGACTAGCGGGGGGTCGAACACCGGGGAGCTGTTTTTT.

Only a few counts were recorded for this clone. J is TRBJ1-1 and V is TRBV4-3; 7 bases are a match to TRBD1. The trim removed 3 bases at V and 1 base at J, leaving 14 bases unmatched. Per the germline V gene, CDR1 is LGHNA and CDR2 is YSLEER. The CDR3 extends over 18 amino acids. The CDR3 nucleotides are TGCGCCAGCAGCCAGGCCCCGGGACAGCTTGCCACGAACACTGAAGCTTTCTTT. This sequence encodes CASSQAPGQLATNTEAFF.